Listed here are 12 T cell receptor beta chains from one sample, sequenced in a study of shared clonotypes between healthy human individuals. Naive CD8 cells were CD45RO-negative, positively selected for CCR7, excluding terminally differentiated effector memory CD45RA+ cells. TCRdb's table, derived via immunoSEQ multiplex PCR, lists solely in-frame clones and lacks some. The table lists around 2.1 million clones, 90% to 95% of them singletons. The sample consisted of naive CD8+ T cells from PBMCs. Receptors originate from a young man in good health. Some clones in this sample may be carry-over from other donors' samples.

On this clone: Within the sample, other DNA sequences also encode this same CDR3. This chain uses TRBV27 with TRBJ2-7, with D possibly matching TRBD1 (5 bases). The CDR3 runs to 13 residues. V was clipped by 4 bases and J by 2 bases, with 9 bases between them. From germline, CDR1 is MNHEY and CDR2 SMNVEV (reference sequence). CDR3: CASSSRVTYEQYF. The CDR3 nucleotides are TGTGCCAGCAGTTCCAGGGTTACCTACGAGCAGTACTTC.

This clone was observed a single time. The chain joins TRBV29-1 to TRBJ1-1; D remains ambiguous. CDR3 length: 12 amino acids. CDR1 is SQVTM and CDR2 is ANQGSEA in the germline V gene. V was clipped by 3 bases and J by 1 base, with 6 bases between them. The CDR3 DNA follows: TGCAGCGTTGACGCGGCGAACACTGAAGCTTTCTTT. Translating it yields CSVDAANTEAFF. The complete variable domain, with remaining parts taken from reference TRBV29-1 and TRBJ1-1, reads SAVISQKPSRDICQRGTSLTIQCQVDSQVTMMFWYRQQPGQSLTLIATANQGSEATYESGFVIDKFPISRPNLTFSTLTVSNMSPEDSSIYLCSVDAANTEAFFGQGTRLTVV.

The genes are TRBV27 and TRBJ1-2, with 7 nucleotides matching TRBD1. CDR1 and CDR2 (germline): MNHEY, SMNVEV (reference sequence). The J segment lost 7 bases and the V segment lost 4 bases, leaving 12 bases of the junction unmatched. The CDR3 is made up of 15 amino acids. The CDR3: CASSSPRTGVAGYTF. The CDR3 nucleotides read TGTGCCAGCAGTTCACCCCGGACAGGCGTCGCTGGCTACACCTTC.

The chain is built from TRBV25-1 and TRBJ2-5; 9 nucleotides agree with TRBD2. The J call may be faulty, since TRBJ2-7 better matches the DNA end. Germline-derived CDR1 and CDR2 are MGHDK and SYGVNS. CDR3 length equals 15 residues. In nucleotides, the CDR3 is TGTGCCAGCAGGGCCAGCGGGAGGCTCGACTACGAGCAGTACTTC. Protein sequence: CASRASGRLDYEQYF.

This sequence joins TRBV28 and TRBJ2-1, with 16 nucleotides matching TRBD2. The CDR3 is 16 amino acids. The V gene's germline CDR1 is MDHEN and CDR2 SYDVKM. Trimming at V came to 4 bases and at J to 10 bases, leaving 7 bases not matched to a gene. CDR3 region: CASSSMGTSGRGEQFF. The CDR3 DNA reads as TGTGCCAGCAGTTCAATGGGGACTAGCGGGAGGGGGGAGCAGTTCTTC. The whole variable domain, remainder taken from reference TRBV28 and TRBJ2-1, is DVKVTQSSRYLVKRTGEKVFLECVQDMDHENMFWYRQDPGLGLRLIYFSYDVKMKEKGDIPEGYSVSREKKERFSLILESASTNQTSMYLCASSSMGTSGRGEQFFGPGTRLTVL.

The chain is built from TRBV4-3 and TRBJ2-3, with 8 nucleotides matching TRBD2. J lost 4 bases, V lost 1 base, and 13 bases had no gene match. This CDR3 spans 18 amino acids. CDR1 LGHNA and CDR2 YSLEER come from the germline V gene. This CDR3 reads CASSQGLLREVVPDTQYF. The CDR3 DNA follows: TGCGCCAGCAGCCAAGGGTTGTTGCGGGAGGTGGTTCCAGATACGCAGTATTTT.

This sequence joins TRBV6-6 and TRBJ2-3; D might be TRBD2 (7 bases). The CDR3 consists of 16 residues. The V end was cut by 0 bases, the J end by 2 bases, with 12 bases between. Germline V gene data show CDR1 as MNHNY and CDR2 as SVGAGI (reference sequence). The CDR3 DNA follows: TGTGCCAGCAGTTACTCCCGGGGGGCGCCCACAGATACGCAGTATTTT. It codes for CASSYSRGAPTDTQYF.

This chain connects TRBV19 to TRBJ2-1, with 14 bases identical to TRBD2. The V segment lost 8 bases and the J segment 8 bases; nucleotides outside the gene matches: 17. This CDR3 has 18 residues. From germline, CDR1 is LNHDA and CDR2 SQIVND (reference sequence). CDR3 bases: TGTGCCAGTGGACTAGCGGGAGGCCTGAGCGGCCTTAGGGATGAGCAGTTCTTC. This sequence encodes CASGLAGGLSGLRDEQFF. Complete variable domain (other parts from reference TRBV19 and TRBJ2-1): DGGITQSPKYLFRKEGQNVTLSCEQNLNHDAMYWYRQDPGQGLRLIYYSQIVNDFQKGDIAEGYSVSREKKESFPLTVTSAQKNPTAFYLCASGLAGGLSGLRDEQFFGPGTRLTVL.

The chain recombines TRBV27 with TRBJ2-1; no definite D call. The V end was cut by 4 bases, the J end by 8 bases, with 9 bases between. Germline lookup yields CDR1 MNHEY and CDR2 SMNVEV (reference sequence). CDR3 length equals 12 residues. CDR3 in DNA: TGTGCCAGCAGTTCCCCCTTCTATGAGCAGTTCTTC. Protein sequence: CASSSPFYEQFF.

The chain recombines TRBV27 with TRBJ2-1; D ambiguous. Trimming took 2 bases from V and 7 from J, leaving 9 bases between them. Germline V gives CDR1 MNHEY, CDR2 SMNVEV (reference sequence). The CDR3 covers 13 residues. CDR3 in amino acids: CASSLGQANEQFF. The CDR3 DNA reads TGTGCCAGCAGTTTAGGGCAGGCGAATGAGCAGTTCTTC.

The genes are TRBV30 and TRBJ2-4; 8 bases match TRBD1. The V segment lost 3 bases and the J segment 8 bases; nucleotides outside the gene matches: 9. The CDR3 consists of 14 residues. Germline V gene lookup returns CDR1 GTSNPN and CDR2 SVGIG (reference sequence). The CDR3 region is CAWSRQGMGDIQYF. CDR3 coding DNA: TGTGCCTGGAGCCGACAGGGGATGGGAGACATTCAGTACTTC.

The chain uses TRBV25-1 and TRBJ2-1, with TRBD2 matching 9 bases. Trimming cost V 7 bases and J 6 bases; bases outside gene matches: 10. The CDR3 extends over 15 amino acids. Germline CDR1 is MGHDK and CDR2 is SYGVNS. CDR3 protein: CASTVAGEGFNEQFF. As DNA, the CDR3 is TGTGCCAGCACCGTAGCGGGAGAGGGGTTCAATGAGCAGTTCTTC.